Each of the 8 T cell receptor beta chains below was sequenced from the same sample in a study of T cells in Graves' hyperthyroidism and ophthalmopathy. TCR beta CDR3 regions were amplified from RNA transcripts. Researchers ran a first-round RT-PCR on the TCR CDR3 using the HTBI primer set. TCRdb re-called the multiplex PCR reads through MiXCR, storing one row per CDR3 protein. The sample lists 650,000 to 700,000 distinct CDR3 sequences, 15% to 20% seen once, with around a sixth in the top ten. Sequencing used blood. The source is a man in his fifties with Graves' hyperthyroidism.

Ten or more counts support this clonotype. The chain joins TRBV29-1 to TRBJ1-4; possibly TRBD1 for D (6 bases). The CDR3 covers 16 residues. In germline, CDR1 is SQVTM, CDR2 ANQGSEA. The V gene lost 4 bases and the J gene lost 7 bases, with 22 bases spanning the gap. As DNA, the CDR3 is TGCAGCGTTGGCCTGGGGCCGACAGGTATTGGTGAAAAACTGTTTTTT. It translates to CSVGLGPTGIGEKLFF.

This clonotype was detected ten times or more. The rearrangement uses TRBV28 and TRBJ2-5; D possibly uses TRBD1 or TRBD2 (6 bases each). The CDR3 consists of 15 residues. Germline assignment: CDR1 MDHEN and CDR2 SYDVKM. Trimming cost V 7 bases and J 4 bases, with 19 bases left between them. CDR3 region: CASTQSEGGVETQYF. The CDR3 DNA is TGTGCCAGCACCCAATCGGAGGGGGGTGTAGAGACCCAGTACTTC.

V gene TRBV19 combines with J gene TRBJ2-3, with 8 bases matching TRBD1. Germline V CDR1 and CDR2: LNHDA, SQIVND (reference sequence). V shed 3 bases and J 3 bases; nucleotides not matched to a gene: 5. The CDR3 contains 15 residues. CDR3 region: CASSINRGNTDTQYF. The CDR3 DNA reads TGTGCCAGTAGTATTAACAGGGGGAATACAGATACGCAGTATTTT.

In its sample, this clonotype was seen many times. The chain has TRBV12-3 or TRBV12-4 and TRBJ1-5; the D gene is possibly TRBD1 (6 bases). This CDR3 spans 15 amino acids. Trimming took off 3 bases at V and 5 bases at J, with 14 bases between the two ends. The CDR3 here is CASSFRAGVDQPQHF. CDR3 bases: TGTGCCAGCAGTTTTCGTGCAGGGGTGGATCAGCCCCAGCATTTT.

The chain recombines TRBV5-1 with TRBJ2-2, with 10 bases lining up with TRBD2. There are 15 residues in the CDR3. After removal of 4 bases from V and 6 bases from J, the junction contained 6 bases not matched to a gene. The germline CDR1 and CDR2 sequences are SGHRS and YFSETQ. CDR3 loop: CASSPGLARAGELFF. The CDR3 bases are TGCGCCAGCAGCCCGGGACTAGCGAGGGCCGGGGAGCTGTTTTTT.

In this sample, this clonotype turned up a few times. The J gene is TRBJ2-1, the V gene TRBV24-1, with D possibly matching TRBD2 (5 bases). The CDR3 consists of 13 residues. The germline V and J ends were trimmed by 1 base and 9 bases, with 9 bases remaining between them. Germline V gives CDR1 KGHDR, CDR2 SFDVKD. As DNA, the CDR3 is TGTGCCACCAGTGATTTTTGGGCGGGTGAGCAGTTCTTC. Its translation is CATSDFWAGEQFF.

This clonotype showed up many times. The chain links TRBV27 to TRBJ1-6; D gene ambiguous. Deletions cut 4 bases from V and 7 bases from J, with 14 bases between. The CDR3 runs 15 residues. Germline CDR1 and CDR2: MNHEY and SMNVEV (reference sequence). CDR3 DNA sequence: TGTGCCAGCAGTTGGACGGATCCCTCAAATTCACCCCTCCACTTT. Its translation: CASSWTDPSNSPLHF.

This clonotype was detected ten times or more. Here the CDR3 DNA reads TGTGCCAGCAGTTTATCCCGGGGGCGACGGGCCTACGAGCAGTACTTC. Translated: CASSLSRGRRAYEQYF. The rearrangement joins TRBV28 to TRBJ2-7; D is tentatively TRBD1 or TRBD2 (6 bases each). Germline V gene lookup returns CDR1 MDHEN and CDR2 SYDVKM. Trimming pared 1 base from V and 2 bases from J, leaving 15 bases between. CDR3 length equals 16 residues.